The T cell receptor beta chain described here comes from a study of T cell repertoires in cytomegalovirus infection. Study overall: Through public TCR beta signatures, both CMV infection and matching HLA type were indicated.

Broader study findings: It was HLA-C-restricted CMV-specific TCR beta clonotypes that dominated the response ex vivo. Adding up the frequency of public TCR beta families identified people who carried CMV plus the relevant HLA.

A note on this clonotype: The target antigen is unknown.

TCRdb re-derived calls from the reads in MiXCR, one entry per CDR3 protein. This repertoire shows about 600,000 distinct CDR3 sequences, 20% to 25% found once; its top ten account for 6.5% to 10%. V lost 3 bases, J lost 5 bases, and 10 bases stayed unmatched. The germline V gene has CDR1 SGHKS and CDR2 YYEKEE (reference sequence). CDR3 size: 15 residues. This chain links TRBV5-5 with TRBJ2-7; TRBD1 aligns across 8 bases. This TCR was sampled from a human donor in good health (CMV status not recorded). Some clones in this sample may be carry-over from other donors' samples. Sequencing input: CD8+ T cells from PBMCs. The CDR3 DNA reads TGTGCCAGCAGCTCAGAGGGACAGGCTATCCACGAGCAGTACTTC. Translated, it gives CASSSEGQAIHEQYF.